The rows below give T cell receptor beta chains drawn from one sample of a study of T cell responses to AZD1222 COVID-19 vaccine. The protocol was immunoSEQ multiplex PCR, while the TCRdb copy is restricted to in-frame clones and leaves out a portion. The sample holds 90,000 to 150,000 clones, around 87% seen once. The sequencing used peripheral blood, collected 28 days after the second AZD1222 dose. The receptor source for this set is an adult who received the AZD1222 COVID-19 vaccine. The CDR3 runs from the conserved cysteine through the conserved F or W. D genes are given only for firm matches. Expanded clones are given a class, and other clones once, few, many or no size at all.

>.|TRBV11-1|TRBJ2-1|.
CASSLAISTSYNEQFF
>.|TRBV30|TRBJ1-2|.
CAWSGGANYGYTF
>.|TRBV29-1|TRBJ2-7|TRBD1
CSVPGQGIREQYF
>.|TRBV7-8|TRBJ1-3|.
CASSTSVPTGNTIYF
>.|TRBV27|TRBJ2-7|.
CASRAFPYEQYF
>few|TRBV10-1|TRBJ2-5|.
CDKVGGKETQYF
>.|TRBV7-3|TRBJ1-6|.
CASSLTPGPLHF
>once|TRBV7-9|TRBJ1-6|.
CASSFESGTRSPLHF
>.|TRBV29-1|TRBJ1-3|TRBD1
CSVDTTGSGNTIYF
>once|TRBV5-4|TRBJ2-1|TRBD1
CASSWGQGIAHNEQFF
>.|TRBV2|TRBJ1-2|.
CASTPRINYGYTF
>.|TRBV7-9|TRBJ1-2|.
CASSLAGDWNGYTF
>.|TRBV7-2|TRBJ1-2|.
CASSSMGVGNYGYTF
>.|TRBV20-1|TRBJ1-3|.
CSASNRDSGNTIYF
>.|TRBV6-4|TRBJ2-3|TRBD2
CASSGTSGTDTQYF
>.|TRBV9|TRBJ1-6|.
CASSVDLSSYNSPLHF
>few|TRBV5-4|TRBJ1-3|.
CASSYGVEANTIYF
>.|TRBV5-1|TRBJ1-2|TRBD1
CASSMGQLNYGYTF
>.|TRBV27|TRBJ1-1|.
CASSFSYSWDTEAFF
>.|TRBV19|TRBJ1-3|.
CASGSRRTGLSGNTIYF
>.|TRBV3-1/TRBV3-2|TRBJ2-5|TRBD2
CASSQDWGTSLETQYF
>.|TRBV2|TRBJ1-2|TRBD1
CASSARQGSLYGYTF
>.|TRBV7-2|TRBJ1-1|.
CASSLEYSPRAFF
>.|TRBV2|TRBJ2-2|.
CASSSPPGRGNTGELFF
>.|TRBV19|TRBJ1-4|.
CASSISGADEKLFF
>.|TRBV7-2|TRBJ2-1|.
CASSLGKDEQFF
>.|TRBV27|TRBJ1-2|.
CASRGTGVYGYTF
>.|TRBV5-1|TRBJ1-5|TRBD1
CASSPGQGGVQPQHF
>.|TRBV2|TRBJ1-2|TRBD1
CASKGGGGSYGYTF
>few|TRBV4-3|TRBJ2-7|TRBD1
CASSDGTANYEQYF
>once|TRBV27|TRBJ1-1|TRBD1
CASSLFGQGFNTEAFF
>.|TRBV11-3|TRBJ1-6|TRBD1
CASSLDLAGGADSPLHF
>few|TRBV9|TRBJ1-2|TRBD1
CASSSQGALKDYTF
>.|TRBV28|TRBJ1-5|.
CASQGGDLSNQPQHF
>.|TRBV7-9|TRBJ1-2|TRBD1
CASSYPEGAIGYTF
>.|TRBV6-2/TRBV6-3|TRBJ1-5|.
CASSMRQVHSNQPQHF
>.|TRBV19|TRBJ1-2|.
CASSVTGHHYGYTF
>.|TRBV6-1|TRBJ1-5|.
CASSEINQPQHF
>.|TRBV5-4|TRBJ1-2|.
CASSLRNANYGYTF
>.|TRBV19|TRBJ2-1|.
CASSSSRGNEQFF
>.|TRBV19|TRBJ1-5|.
CASSLPGFGGDQPQHF
>.|TRBV7-3|TRBJ2-5|.
CASSPGPTRGETQYF
>.|TRBV28|TRBJ1-1|.
CASSLPQDARAFF
>.|TRBV18|TRBJ1-1|TRBD1
CASSRYDRGTEAFF
>once|TRBV29-1|TRBJ1-2|.
CSVGEGENYGYTF
>.|TRBV28|TRBJ2-5|TRBD1
CASRPTGGVETQYF
>.|TRBV18|TRBJ1-2|.
CASSPGLDRSYGYTF
>.|TRBV5-5|TRBJ2-1|TRBD1
CASSLRDRGGRNEQFF
>.|TRBV3-1/TRBV3-2|TRBJ1-3|.
CASSQDRLSVSGNTIYF
>.|TRBV5-6|TRBJ1-6|.
CASSSGLGASYNSPLHF
>.|TRBV18|TRBJ1-6|.
CASSAGQDNSPLHF
>.|TRBV19|TRBJ1-4|.
CASSIWVNEKLFF
>once|TRBV4-2|TRBJ1-5|.
CASSQGFQVNQPQHF
>.|TRBV27|TRBJ1-5|.
CASRPDQPQHF
>.|TRBV5-1|TRBJ2-1|.
CASSPGPNNEQFF
>few|TRBV19|TRBJ2-5|TRBD2
CASRGGGAQETQYF
>.|TRBV5-8|TRBJ2-7|.
CASSFTGSREQYF
>.|TRBV13|TRBJ1-4|TRBD1
CASSHRDRGEKLFF
>.|TRBV5-5|TRBJ2-1|.
CASSKNTGGRSYEQFF
>.|TRBV7-2|TRBJ1-1|.
CASSSLGGTLEAFF